A single sample is the source of the 21 T cell receptor beta chains below, sequenced in a study of blood T cell repertoires in COVID-19 (TCRdb year 2020). The library was generated by the immunoSEQ multiplex PCR assay. The source is immuneACCESS, and TCRdb retained only in-frame sequences with V and J called. Part of the clones is not carried over; for the studies checked, unresolved V genes explain less than half of this, and the remainder is unexplained. The sample data list about 89,000 clones, and about 80% of these were observed just once. The ten largest clonotypes hold roughly a fifth of the sample. Input material: peripheral blood. The receptors come from a woman of 80 years or more with acute or convalescent COVID-19.

This clone was counted a single time. The chain couples TRBV7-8 to TRBJ2-7; D is possibly TRBD2 (5 bases). Germline lookup yields CDR1 SGHVS and CDR2 FQNEAQ. The CDR3 consists of 13 residues. Trimming shortened V by 5 bases and J by 3 bases, and 11 bases separated the two germline ends. CDR3 amino acids: CASSRTGNYEQYF. The CDR3 DNA is TGTGCCAGCAGCCGGACCGGGAACTACGAGCAGTACTTC.

CDR3 nucleotides: TGCGCCAGCAGCTCTTCCGGGACACCGTATAATTCACCCCTCCACTTT. This codes for CASSSSGTPYNSPLHF. The chain has TRBV5-1 and TRBJ1-6; the D gene is possibly TRBD1 (6 bases). The length of the CDR3 is 16 residues. Trimming took 3 bases from V and 4 from J, leaving 14 bases between them. Per the germline V gene, CDR1 is SGHRS and CDR2 is YFSETQ.

This clone was recorded only once. The rearrangement joins TRBV7-6 to TRBJ2-5; unclear D gene. The germline CDR1 and CDR2 sequences are SGHVS and FNYEAQ. CDR3 length equals 15 residues. Trimming cost V 4 bases and J 0 bases, with 12 bases left between them. The DNA of the CDR3 is TGTGCCAGCAGCTCTAATGCCCTCTACCAAGAGACCCAGTACTTC. The encoded protein is CASSSNALYQETQYF.

This clone has only a few counts. This chain links TRBV11-2 with TRBJ1-2; unclear D gene. CDR3 length: 14 amino acids. The V gene lost 5 bases and the J gene lost 8 bases, with 18 bases spanning the gap. Germline CDR1 SGHAT, CDR2 FQNNGV. The CDR3 loop is CASSVARGPWGYTF. CDR3 DNA: TGTGCCAGCAGCGTGGCCCGTGGGCCATGGGGCTACACCTTC.

Points on this clone: Other nucleotide sequences from this sample produce the same CDR3. The chain is built from TRBV7-3 and TRBJ2-5, with D possibly TRBD1 on 6 matching bases. The germline V gene has CDR1 SGHTA and CDR2 FQGTGA. The CDR3 extends over 14 amino acids. Deletions cut 5 bases from V and 2 bases from J, with 12 bases between. CDR3 loop: CASSPTGLQETQYF. The CDR3 nucleotides are TGTGCCAGCAGCCCCACAGGGTTGCAAGAGACCCAGTACTTC.

The genes are TRBV7-6 and TRBJ1-3; D is ambiguous. With 1 base removed from V and 1 base from J, the gap between germline ends came to 11 bases. This CDR3 spans 16 amino acids. Germline V CDR1 and CDR2: SGHVS, FNYEAQ. The CDR3 sequence is CASSLDPHGSGNTIYF. As DNA, the CDR3 is TGTGCCAGCAGCTTAGATCCGCACGGGTCTGGAAACACCATATATTTT.

This clone was seen a handful of times. V and J are TRBV5-6 and TRBJ2-1; maybe TRBD1 (6 bases). The CDR3 sequence is 15 residues long. Looked up from germline, CDR1 is SGHDT and CDR2 is YYEEEE. V dropped 7 bases and J dropped 1 base, with 15 bases sitting between them. This chain's CDR3 is CASFLLQGSYNEQFF. For the CDR3, the DNA is TGTGCCAGCTTTCTACTACAGGGATCCTACAATGAGCAGTTCTTC.

V usage is TRBV6-5 and J usage is TRBJ1-2; 8 bases are a match to TRBD1. Germline V lookup: CDR1 MNHEY, CDR2 SVGAGI. With 4 bases clipped from V and 5 bases from J, the junction kept 9 bases outside the gene matches. This CDR3 has 15 residues. Written as DNA, the CDR3 is TGTGCCAGCAGTTCGACCGGGACAGGAGCGTATGGCTACACCTTC. Its translation: CASSSTGTGAYGYTF.

V and J are TRBV6-1 and TRBJ2-7; 7 bases are shared with TRBD1. J was trimmed by 3 bases and V by 0 bases; bases with no gene match: 8. This CDR3 is 16 amino acids long. Germline CDR1 and CDR2: MNHNS and SASEGT. DNA for the CDR3: TGTGCCAGCAGTGAAGCGCTCACAGGGGTCCTCTACGAGCAGTACTTC. This codes for CASSEALTGVLYEQYF.

The V gene is TRBV19, the J gene TRBJ2-7; TRBD2 agrees at 10 bases. The germline V gene has CDR1 LNHDA and CDR2 SQIVND (reference sequence). The CDR3 contains 16 residues. Trimming removed 1 base from V and 4 bases from J; junction bases left unmatched: 7. CDR3 protein: CASSIVLAGANYEQYF. CDR3 DNA: TGTGCCAGTAGTATAGTTCTAGCGGGAGCCAATTACGAGCAGTACTTC. Based on the CDR3 plus reference TRBV19 and TRBJ2-7, the full variable domain is DGGITQSPKYLFRKEGQNVTLSCEQNLNHDAMYWYRQDPGQGLRLIYYSQIVNDFQKGDIAEGYSVSREKKESFPLTVTSAQKNPTAFYLCASSIVLAGANYEQYFGPGTRLTVT.

This clone was picked up one time. The chain carries TRBV3-1 (or the pseudogene TRBV3-2) and TRBJ2-3; D may be TRBD2 (6 bases). This CDR3 contains 14 residues. In germline, CDR1 is LGHDT, CDR2 YNNKEL (reference sequence). Trimming cost V 6 bases and J 0 bases, with 10 bases left between them. The CDR3 loop is CASSRSGSTDTQYF. The CDR3 DNA is TGTGCCAGCAGTCGGAGCGGGAGCACAGATACGCAGTATTTT.

The rearrangement uses TRBV7-9 and TRBJ1-1; no definite D call. Germline V gene sequence: CDR1 SEHNR, CDR2 FQNEAQ (reference sequence). The CDR3 has 15 residues. V lost 0 bases and J 1 base, leaving 9 bases between the germline ends. The CDR3 loop is CASSLAGGRNTEAFF. The DNA for the CDR3 is TGTGCCAGCAGCTTAGCGGGAGGGAGGAACACTGAAGCTTTCTTT.

The rearrangement joins TRBV11-2 to TRBJ2-4; 13 bases agree with TRBD2. J lost 0 bases, V lost 5 bases, and 4 bases had no gene match. Germline V lookup: CDR1 SGHAT, CDR2 FQNNGV. This CDR3 spans 17 amino acids. The CDR3 loop is CASSPRLAGGAKNIQYF. Written as DNA, the CDR3 is TGTGCCAGCAGCCCCAGACTAGCGGGGGGAGCCAAAAACATTCAGTACTTC.

V is TRBV21-1 and J is TRBJ1-5; TRBD1 was called by the table and not checked on the DNA. TRBV21-1 is a listed pseudogene. The CDR3 extends over 16 amino acids. The CDR3 sequence is CASSRQTGYSNQPQHF. For the CDR3, the DNA is TGTGCCAGCAGCAGACAGACAGGGTATAGCAATCAGCCCCAGCATTTT.

The gene calls are TRBV20-1 and TRBJ2-7, with TRBD2 matching over 14 bases. Germline CDR1 and CDR2: DFQATT and SNEGSKA (reference sequence). Trimming took 3 bases from V and 4 from J; bases not matched to a gene: 8. The CDR3 loop spans 16 amino acids. The CDR3 DNA sequence: TGCAGTGCTAGTCGCGGGACTAGCGGGAGCCTTTACGAGCAGTACTTC. This codes for CSASRGTSGSLYEQYF.

The chain couples TRBV30 to TRBJ1-1; 10 nucleotides line up with TRBD1. The J segment lost 11 bases and the V segment lost 1 base, leaving 10 bases of the junction unmatched. Per germline, CDR1 GTSNPN and CDR2 SVGIG (reference sequence). The CDR3 has 14 residues. The CDR3: CAWSAGQGPLRAFF. For the CDR3, the DNA is TGTGCCTGGAGTGCGGGACAGGGGCCCTTGCGGGCTTTCTTT.

This sequence joins TRBV19 and TRBJ1-2; 7 bases map to TRBD1. Trimming took 4 bases from V and 4 from J; bases not matched to a gene: 12. The length of the CDR3 is 16 residues. The germline V gene encodes CDR1 LNHDA and CDR2 SQIVND (reference sequence). The CDR3: CASSTGTATTSYGYTF. The CDR3 DNA sequence: TGTGCCAGTAGTACCGGGACAGCCACTACTTCCTATGGCTACACCTTC.

The CDR3: CASSSLGLRNTEAFF. The CDR3 bases are TGCGCCAGCAGCTCACTCGGTTTACGGAACACTGAAGCTTTCTTT. V usage is TRBV5-1 and J usage is TRBJ1-1; D gene unclear. There are 15 residues in the CDR3. In germline, CDR1 is SGHRS, CDR2 YFSETQ. The V end lost 3 bases, the J end lost 1 base, and 13 bases lay between the germline ends.

The V and J genes are TRBV2 and TRBJ2-2; TRBD2 aligns across 8 bases. The CDR3 sequence is 16 residues long. J lost 0 bases, V lost 6 bases, and 6 bases had no gene match. Germline V lookup: CDR1 SNHLY, CDR2 FYNNEI. CDR3 sequence reads: CASSVTLAANTGELFF. The CDR3 DNA reads as TGTGCCAGCAGCGTTACACTAGCGGCGAACACCGGGGAGCTGTTTTTT.

The chain recombines TRBV4-2 with TRBJ1-6, with 8 bases matching TRBD1. Trimming took 0 bases from V and 10 from J; bases not matched to a gene: 5. This CDR3 comprises 15 residues. Germline lookup yields CDR1 LGHNA and CDR2 YNFKEQ. CDR3 sequence: CASSQDYDRGSPLHF. CDR3 in DNA: TGTGCCAGCAGCCAAGATTATGACAGGGGCTCACCCCTCCACTTT.

This clone was seen a single time. V gene TRBV19 combines with J gene TRBJ1-4, with 8 nucleotides matching TRBD1. Trimming at V came to 6 bases and at J to 8 bases, leaving 5 bases not matched to a gene. Looked up from germline, CDR1 is LNHDA and CDR2 is SQIVND (reference sequence). CDR3 length equals 13 residues. CDR3 nucleotide sequence: TGTGCCAGTAGCGACAGGGGAGGGGAAAAACTGTTTTTT. Translated: CASSDRGGEKLFF.